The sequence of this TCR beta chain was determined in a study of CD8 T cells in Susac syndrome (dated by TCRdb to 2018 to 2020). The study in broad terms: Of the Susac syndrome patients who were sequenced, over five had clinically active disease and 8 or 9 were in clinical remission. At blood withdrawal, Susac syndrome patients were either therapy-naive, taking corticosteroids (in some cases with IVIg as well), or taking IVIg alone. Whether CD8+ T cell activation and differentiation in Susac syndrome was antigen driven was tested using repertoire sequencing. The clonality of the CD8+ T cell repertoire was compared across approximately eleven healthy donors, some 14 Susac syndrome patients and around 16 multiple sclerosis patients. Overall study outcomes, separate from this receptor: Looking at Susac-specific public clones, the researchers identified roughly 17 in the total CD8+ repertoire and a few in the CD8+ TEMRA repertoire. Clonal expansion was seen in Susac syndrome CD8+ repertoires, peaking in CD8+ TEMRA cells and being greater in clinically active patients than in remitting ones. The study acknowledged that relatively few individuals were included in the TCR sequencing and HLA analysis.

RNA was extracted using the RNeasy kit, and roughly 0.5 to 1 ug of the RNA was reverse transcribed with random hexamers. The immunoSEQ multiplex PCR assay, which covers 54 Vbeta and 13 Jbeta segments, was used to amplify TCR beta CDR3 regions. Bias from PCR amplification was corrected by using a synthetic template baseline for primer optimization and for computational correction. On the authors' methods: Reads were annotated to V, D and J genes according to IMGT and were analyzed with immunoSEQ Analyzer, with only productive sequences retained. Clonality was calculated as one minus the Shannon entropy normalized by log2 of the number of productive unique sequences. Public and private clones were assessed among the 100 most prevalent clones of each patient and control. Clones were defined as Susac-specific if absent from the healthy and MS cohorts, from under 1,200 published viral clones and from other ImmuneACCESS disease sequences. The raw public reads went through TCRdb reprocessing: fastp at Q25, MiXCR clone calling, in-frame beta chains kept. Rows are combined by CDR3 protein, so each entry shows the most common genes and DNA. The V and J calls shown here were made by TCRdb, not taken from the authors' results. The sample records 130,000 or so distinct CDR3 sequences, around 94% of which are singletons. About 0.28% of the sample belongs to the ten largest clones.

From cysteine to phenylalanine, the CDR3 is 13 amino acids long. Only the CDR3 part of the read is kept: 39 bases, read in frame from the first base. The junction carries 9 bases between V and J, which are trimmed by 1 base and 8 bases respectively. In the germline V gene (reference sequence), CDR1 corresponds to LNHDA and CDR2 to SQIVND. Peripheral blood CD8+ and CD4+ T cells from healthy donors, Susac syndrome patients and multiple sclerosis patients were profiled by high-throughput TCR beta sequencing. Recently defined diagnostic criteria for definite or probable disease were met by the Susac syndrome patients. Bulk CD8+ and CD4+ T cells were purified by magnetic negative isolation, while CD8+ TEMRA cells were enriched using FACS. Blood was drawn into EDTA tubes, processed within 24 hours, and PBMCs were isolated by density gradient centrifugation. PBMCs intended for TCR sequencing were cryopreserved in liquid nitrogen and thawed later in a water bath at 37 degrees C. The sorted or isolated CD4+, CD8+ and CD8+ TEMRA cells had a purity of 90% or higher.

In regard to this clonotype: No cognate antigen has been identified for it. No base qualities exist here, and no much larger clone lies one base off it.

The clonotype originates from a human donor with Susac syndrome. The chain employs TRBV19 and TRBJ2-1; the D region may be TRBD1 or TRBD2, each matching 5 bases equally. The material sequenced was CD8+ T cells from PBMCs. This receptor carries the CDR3 CASSIGGTDEQFF. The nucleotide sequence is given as TGTGCCAGTAGTATAGGAGGGACCGATGAGCAGTTCTTC.